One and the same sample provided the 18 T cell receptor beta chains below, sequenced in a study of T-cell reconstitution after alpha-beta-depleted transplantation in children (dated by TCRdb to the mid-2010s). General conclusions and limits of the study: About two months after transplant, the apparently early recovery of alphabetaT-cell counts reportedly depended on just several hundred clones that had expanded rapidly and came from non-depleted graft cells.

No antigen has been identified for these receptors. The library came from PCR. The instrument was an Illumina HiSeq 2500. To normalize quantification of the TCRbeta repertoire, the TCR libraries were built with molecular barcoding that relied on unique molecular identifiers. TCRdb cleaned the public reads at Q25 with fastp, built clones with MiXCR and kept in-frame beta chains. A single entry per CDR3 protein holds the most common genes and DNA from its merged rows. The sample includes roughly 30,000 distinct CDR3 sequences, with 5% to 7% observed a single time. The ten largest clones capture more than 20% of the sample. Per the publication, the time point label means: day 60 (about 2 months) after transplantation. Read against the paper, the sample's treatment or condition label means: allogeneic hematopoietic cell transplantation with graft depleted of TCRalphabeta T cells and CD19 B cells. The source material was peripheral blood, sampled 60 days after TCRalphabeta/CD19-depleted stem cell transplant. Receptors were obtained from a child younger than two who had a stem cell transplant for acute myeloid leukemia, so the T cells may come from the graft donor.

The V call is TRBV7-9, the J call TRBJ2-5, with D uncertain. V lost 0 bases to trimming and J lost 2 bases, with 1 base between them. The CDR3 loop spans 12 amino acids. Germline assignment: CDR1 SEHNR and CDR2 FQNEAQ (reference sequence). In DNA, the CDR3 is TGTGCCAGCAGCTTAGCTCAAGAGACCCAGTACTTC. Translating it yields CASSLAQETQYF.

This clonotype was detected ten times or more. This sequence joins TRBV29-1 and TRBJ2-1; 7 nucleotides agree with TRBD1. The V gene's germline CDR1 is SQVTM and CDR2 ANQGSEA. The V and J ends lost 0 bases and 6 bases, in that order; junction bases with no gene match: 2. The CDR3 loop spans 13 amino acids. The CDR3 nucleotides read TGCAGCGTTGAAGAACCAGGGGGCAATGAGCAGTTCTTC. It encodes CSVEEPGGNEQFF.

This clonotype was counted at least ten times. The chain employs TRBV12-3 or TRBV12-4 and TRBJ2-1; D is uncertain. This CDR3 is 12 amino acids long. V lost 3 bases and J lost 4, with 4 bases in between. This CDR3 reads CASSFRYNEQFF. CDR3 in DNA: TGTGCCAGCAGTTTCCGATACAATGAGCAGTTCTTC.

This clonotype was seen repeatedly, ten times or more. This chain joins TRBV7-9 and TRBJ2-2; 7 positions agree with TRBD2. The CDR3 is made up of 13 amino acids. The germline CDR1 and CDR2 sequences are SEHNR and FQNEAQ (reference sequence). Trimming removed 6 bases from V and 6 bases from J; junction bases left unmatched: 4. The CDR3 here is CASSGLVAGELFF. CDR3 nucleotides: TGTGCCAGCAGTGGACTAGTTGCCGGGGAGCTGTTTTTT.

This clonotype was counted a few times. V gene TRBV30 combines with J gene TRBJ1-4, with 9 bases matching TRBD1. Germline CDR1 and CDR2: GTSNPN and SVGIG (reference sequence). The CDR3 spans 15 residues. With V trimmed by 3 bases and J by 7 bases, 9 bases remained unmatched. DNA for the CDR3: TGTGCCTGGAGGACCGGACAGGGGTTTCTTGAAAAACTGTTTTTT. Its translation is CAWRTGQGFLEKLFF. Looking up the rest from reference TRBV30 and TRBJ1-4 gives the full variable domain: SQTIHQWPATLVQPVGSPLSLECTVEGTSNPNLYWYRQAAGRGLQLLFYSVGIGQISSEVPQNLSASRPQDRQFILSSKKLLLSDSGFYLCAWRTGQGFLEKLFFGSGTQLSVL.

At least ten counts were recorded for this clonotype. Here the CDR3 reads CASSQIGRLAGAYEQYF. For the CDR3, the DNA is TGTGCCAGCAGCCAAATAGGCAGACTAGCGGGAGCCTACGAGCAGTACTTC. The chain employs TRBV14 and TRBJ2-7, with 12 bases aligning to TRBD2. The CDR3 loop spans 17 amino acids. Germline loops: CDR1 SGHDN, CDR2 FVKESK. V lost 2 bases, J lost 2 bases, and 7 bases stayed unmatched.

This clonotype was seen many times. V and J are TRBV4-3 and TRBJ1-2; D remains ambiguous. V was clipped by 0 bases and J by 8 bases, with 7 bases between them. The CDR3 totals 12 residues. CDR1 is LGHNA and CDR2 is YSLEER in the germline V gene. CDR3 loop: CASSQDRTGYTF. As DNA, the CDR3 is TGCGCCAGCAGCCAAGATCGGACCGGCTACACCTTC.

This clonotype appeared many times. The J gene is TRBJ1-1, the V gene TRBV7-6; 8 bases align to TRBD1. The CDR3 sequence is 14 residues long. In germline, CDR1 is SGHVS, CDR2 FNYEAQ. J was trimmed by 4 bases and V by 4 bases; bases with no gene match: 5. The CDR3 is CASSSSGTGTEAFF. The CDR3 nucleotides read TGTGCCAGCAGCTCTTCCGGGACAGGCACTGAAGCTTTCTTT.

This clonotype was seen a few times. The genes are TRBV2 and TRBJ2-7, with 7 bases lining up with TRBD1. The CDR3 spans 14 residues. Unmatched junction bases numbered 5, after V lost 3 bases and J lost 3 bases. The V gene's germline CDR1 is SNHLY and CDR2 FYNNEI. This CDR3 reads CASSEGQSIYEQYF. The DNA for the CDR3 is TGTGCCAGCAGTGAGGGACAGAGTATCTACGAGCAGTACTTC. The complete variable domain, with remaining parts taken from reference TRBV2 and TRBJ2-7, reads EPEVTQTPSHQVTQMGQEVILRCVPISNHLYFYWYRQILGQKVEFLVSFYNNEISEKSEIFDDQFSVERPDGSNFTLKIRSTKLEDSAMYFCASSEGQSIYEQYFGPGTRLTVT.

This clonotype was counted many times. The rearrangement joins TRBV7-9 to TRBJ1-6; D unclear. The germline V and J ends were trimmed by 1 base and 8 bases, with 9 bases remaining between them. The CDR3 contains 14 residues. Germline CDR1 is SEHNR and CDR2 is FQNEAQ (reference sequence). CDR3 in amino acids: CASSLDQNHSPLHF. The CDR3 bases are TGTGCCAGCAGCTTAGACCAGAACCATTCACCCCTCCACTTT.

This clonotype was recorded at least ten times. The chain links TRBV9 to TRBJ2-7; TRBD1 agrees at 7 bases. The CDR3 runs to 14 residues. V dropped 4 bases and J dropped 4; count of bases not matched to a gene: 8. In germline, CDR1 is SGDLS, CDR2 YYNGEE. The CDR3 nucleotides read TGTGCCAGCAGCTCTAGACAGGGTGGGTACGAGCAGTACTTC. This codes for CASSSRQGGYEQYF.

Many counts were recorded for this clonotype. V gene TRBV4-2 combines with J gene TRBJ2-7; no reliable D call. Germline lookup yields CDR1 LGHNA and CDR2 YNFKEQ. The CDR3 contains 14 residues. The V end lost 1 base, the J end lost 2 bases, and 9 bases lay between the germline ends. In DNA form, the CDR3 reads TGTGCCAGCAGCCAAGTGCTTGGAACCTACGAGCAGTACTTC. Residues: CASSQVLGTYEQYF.

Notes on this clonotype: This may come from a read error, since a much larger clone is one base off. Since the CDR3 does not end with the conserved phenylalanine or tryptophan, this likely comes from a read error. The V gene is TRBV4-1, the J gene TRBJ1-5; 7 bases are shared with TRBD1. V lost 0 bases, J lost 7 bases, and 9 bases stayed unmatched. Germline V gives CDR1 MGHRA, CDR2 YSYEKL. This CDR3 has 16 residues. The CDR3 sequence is CASSQDLQGSGQPQHS. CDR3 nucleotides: TGCGCCAGCAGCCAAGATCTACAGGGGTCAGGACAGCCCCAGCATTCT.

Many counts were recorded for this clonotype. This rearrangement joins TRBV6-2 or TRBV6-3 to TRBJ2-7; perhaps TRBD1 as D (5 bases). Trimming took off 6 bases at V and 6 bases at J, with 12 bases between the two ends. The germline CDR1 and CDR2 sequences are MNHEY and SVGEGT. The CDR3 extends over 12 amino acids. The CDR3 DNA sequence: TGTGCCAGCAGCCCCCCAAGGGGCGAGCAGTACTTC. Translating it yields CASSPPRGEQYF.

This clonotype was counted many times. Here the CDR3 DNA reads TGTGCCACCAGTGATTCAGGACAGGGGGCAACCGGGGAGCTGTTTTTT. Its translation: CATSDSGQGATGELFF. The chain joins TRBV24-1 to TRBJ2-2; TRBD1 matches 11 bases. The ends lost 2 bases at V and 5 bases at J; junction bases unmatched: 3. There are 16 residues in the CDR3. The V gene's germline CDR1 is KGHDR and CDR2 SFDVKD.

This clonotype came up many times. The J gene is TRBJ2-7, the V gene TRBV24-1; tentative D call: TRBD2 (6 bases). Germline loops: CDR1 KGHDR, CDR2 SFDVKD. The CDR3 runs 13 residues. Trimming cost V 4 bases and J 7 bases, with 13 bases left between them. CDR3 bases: TGTGCCACCAGTGACCTTAATGCGGGAGAGCAGTACTTC. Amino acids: CATSDLNAGEQYF.

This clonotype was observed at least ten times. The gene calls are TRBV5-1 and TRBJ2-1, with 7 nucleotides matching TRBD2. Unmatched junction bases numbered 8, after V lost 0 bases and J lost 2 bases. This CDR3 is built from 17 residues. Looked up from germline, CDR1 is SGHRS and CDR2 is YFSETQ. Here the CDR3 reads CASSLGAGVGTYNEQFF. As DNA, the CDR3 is TGCGCCAGCAGCTTGGGCGCGGGAGTTGGCACCTACAATGAGCAGTTCTTC.

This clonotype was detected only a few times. CDR3 in DNA: TGCGCCAGCAGCCGCGGACAGGGGACCTCCTACGAGCAGTACTTC. It specifies CASSRGQGTSYEQYF. The chain has TRBV4-1 and TRBJ2-7; TRBD1 matches 9 bases. Trimming at V came to 4 bases and at J to 0 bases, leaving 4 bases not matched to a gene. CDR3 length: 15 amino acids. Germline CDR1 reads MGHRA; CDR2 reads YSYEKL.